The subject of this entry is one TCR beta chain. The method was immunoSEQ multiplex PCR; TCRdb's version includes in-frame clones alone and lacks a portion of them. Of 34,000 or so clones listed, 76% are singletons. CDR3 length equals 17 residues. V dropped 2 bases and J dropped 2 bases, with 18 bases sitting between them. The germline V gene has CDR1 SGHVS and CDR2 FNYEAQ. The data stem from a study of regulatory and conventional T cells in RAG deficiency. Conventional CD4+ T cells were sorted from blood as CD25-low CD127-high cells. These same records also appear under a second study, on regulatory T cells. Per that study: Primers: 52 TRBV forward and 13 TRBJ reverse.

Material: CD4+ effector T cells sorted from blood. The chain carries TRBV7-6 and TRBJ1-2; D is perhaps TRBD1 (6 bases). This receptor was obtained from a human donor in good health. The CDR3 is CASSLSSGVRGNYGYTF. The CDR3 bases are TGTGCCAGCAGCTTATCTTCTGGGGTCAGGGGCAACTATGGCTACACCTTC.